This T cell receptor beta chain emerged from a study of T cell changes during pregnancy in multiple sclerosis (dated by TCRdb to between 2018 and 2021). With regard to the full study: In women with multiple sclerosis, the researchers looked at how the T cell repertoire shifted as pregnancy progressed.

In the case of this clone: It has no known antigen specificity. The input lacks base qualities; no much larger clone sits a single base away.

In the germline V gene (reference sequence), CDR1 corresponds to GTSNPN and CDR2 to SVGIG. From the cysteine up to the phenylalanine, the CDR3 has a length of 12 residues. This entry keeps only the CDR3 DNA: 36 bases, framed from base 1. Trimming at the junction amounts to 2 bases on V and 4 bases on J, and the germline ends lie 8 bases apart. The method behind the library was the immunoSEQ multiplex PCR assay. Not all clones reach the TCRdb copy of this immuneACCESS table, which keeps in-frame sequences only. Checked studies attribute under half of the gap to unresolved V genes and leave the rest unexplained. Across this sample there are about 68,000 clones, with about 90% seen only once. 0.7% to 0.95% of the sample is in the top ten clones.

The receptor was isolated from a female donor with multiple sclerosis, enrolled in a pregnancy study. The rearrangement joined TRBV30 to TRBJ1-1, with no reliable assignment of the D segment. Material: peripheral blood, obtained in the second trimester of pregnancy. CDR3 protein: CAWSIGGTEAFF. The sequenced DNA: TGTGCCTGGAGTATAGGAGGCACTGAAGCTTTCTTT.